This T cell receptor beta chain was identified during a study of blood T cells in healthy people across ages. The study's findings and limits: The study regarded diversity estimates from one million T cells as underestimates. In the absence of known donor CMV status, changes in expanded clonotypes were possibly confounded.

The use of a sample-barcoded 5' primer and a J-beta primer mix characterized a second PCR of about 6 to 12 cycles. Sequencing recovered at least 2.5 million CDR3-containing paired-end reads from each sample. TCRdb analysed the 5' RACE reads with MiXCR anew, one entry per CDR3 protein. The data hold about 2 million distinct CDR3 sequences, with around 50% observed a single time. Turning to this clonotype: Antigen unknown.

V was cut by 1 base and J by 3 bases, with 14 bases left in between. The CDR3 spans 15 residues. Germline V gene lookup returns CDR1 SGHRS and CDR2 YFSETQ. Roughly 9.2 milliliters was the volume of peripheral blood drawn from each donor. The sample comprised blood. The clonotype was recovered from a middle-aged woman in good health. The chain combines TRBV5-1 with TRBJ2-7, with D perhaps TRBD1 (6 bases). The CDR3 nucleotides are TGCGCCAGCAGCTTGACGCCAGGGGATGGCTACGAGCAGTACTTC. This sequence encodes CASSLTPGDGYEQYF.